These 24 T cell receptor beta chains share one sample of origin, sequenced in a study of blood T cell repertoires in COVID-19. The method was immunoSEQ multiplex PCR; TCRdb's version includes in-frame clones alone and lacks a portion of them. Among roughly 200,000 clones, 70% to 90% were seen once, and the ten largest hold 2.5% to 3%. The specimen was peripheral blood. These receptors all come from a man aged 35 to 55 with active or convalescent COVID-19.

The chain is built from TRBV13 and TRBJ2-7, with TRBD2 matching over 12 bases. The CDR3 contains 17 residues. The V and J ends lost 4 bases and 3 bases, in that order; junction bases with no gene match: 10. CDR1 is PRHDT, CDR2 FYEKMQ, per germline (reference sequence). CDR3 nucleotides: TGTGCCAGCAGCTCCAGACTAGCGGGGGCCTTCTTCTACGAGCAGTACTTC. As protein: CASSSRLAGAFFYEQYF.

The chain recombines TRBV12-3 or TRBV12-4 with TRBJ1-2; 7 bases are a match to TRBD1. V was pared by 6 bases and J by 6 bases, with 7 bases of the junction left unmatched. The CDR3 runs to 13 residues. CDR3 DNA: TGTGCCAGCAGAGCGACAGGGTCGGATGGCTACACCTTC. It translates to CASRATGSDGYTF.

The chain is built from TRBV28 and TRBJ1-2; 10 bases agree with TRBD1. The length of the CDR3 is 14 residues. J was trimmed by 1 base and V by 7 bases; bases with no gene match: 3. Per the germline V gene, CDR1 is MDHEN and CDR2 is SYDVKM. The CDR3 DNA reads TGTGCCAGCACCGGGACAGGGGTTAACTATGGCTACACCTTC. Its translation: CASTGTGVNYGYTF.

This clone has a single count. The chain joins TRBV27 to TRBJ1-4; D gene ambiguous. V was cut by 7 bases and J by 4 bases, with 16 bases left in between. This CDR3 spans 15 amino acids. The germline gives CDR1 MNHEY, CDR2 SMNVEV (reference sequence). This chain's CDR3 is CASIVFKFYNEKLFF. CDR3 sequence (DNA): TGTGCCAGCATAGTGTTCAAGTTTTATAATGAAAAACTGTTTTTT.

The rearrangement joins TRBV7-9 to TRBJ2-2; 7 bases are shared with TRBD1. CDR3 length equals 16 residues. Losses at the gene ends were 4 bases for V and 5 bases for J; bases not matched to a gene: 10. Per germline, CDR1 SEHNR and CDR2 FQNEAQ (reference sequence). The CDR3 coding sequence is TGTGCCAGCAGCTACCTACTCCGACAGGGAACCGGGGAGCTGTTTTTT. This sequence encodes CASSYLLRQGTGELFF.

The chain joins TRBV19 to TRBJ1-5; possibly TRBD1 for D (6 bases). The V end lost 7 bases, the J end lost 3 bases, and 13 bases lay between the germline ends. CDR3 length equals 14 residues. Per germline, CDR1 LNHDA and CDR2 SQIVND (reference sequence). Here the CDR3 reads CASTEGVYNQPQHF. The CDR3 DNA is TGTGCCAGTACTGAGGGGGTATACAATCAGCCCCAGCATTTT.

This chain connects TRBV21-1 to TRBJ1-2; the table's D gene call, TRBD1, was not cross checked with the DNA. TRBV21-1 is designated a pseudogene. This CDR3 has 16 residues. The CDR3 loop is CASNRDMFFGYYGYTF. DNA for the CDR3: TGTGCCAGCAACAGGGACATGTTTTTTGGCTATTATGGCTACACCTTC.

The CDR3 nucleotides are TGTGCCAGCAGCTTAGCGTTCGGATCAGGGACTAGCACAGATACGCAGTATTTT. It codes for CASSLAFGSGTSTDTQYF. V is TRBV7-8 and J is TRBJ2-3; the D gene is possibly TRBD2 (6 bases). The ends were cut back, 0 bases at V and 0 bases at J, with 16 bases in the middle. The germline CDR1 and CDR2 sequences are SGHVS and FQNEAQ. CDR3 length: 18 amino acids.

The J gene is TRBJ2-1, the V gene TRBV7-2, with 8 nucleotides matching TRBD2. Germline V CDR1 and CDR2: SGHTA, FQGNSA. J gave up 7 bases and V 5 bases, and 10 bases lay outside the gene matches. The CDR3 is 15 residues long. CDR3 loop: CASSSTGLAGNEQFF. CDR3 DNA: TGTGCCAGCAGCAGCACCGGACTAGCAGGGAATGAGCAGTTCTTC.

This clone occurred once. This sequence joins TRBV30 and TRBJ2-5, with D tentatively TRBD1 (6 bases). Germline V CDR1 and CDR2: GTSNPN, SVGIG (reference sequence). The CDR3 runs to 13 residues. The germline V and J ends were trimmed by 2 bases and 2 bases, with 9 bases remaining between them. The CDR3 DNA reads TGTGCCTGGAGTAGGGGGTTACAAGAGACCCAGTACTTC. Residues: CAWSRGLQETQYF.

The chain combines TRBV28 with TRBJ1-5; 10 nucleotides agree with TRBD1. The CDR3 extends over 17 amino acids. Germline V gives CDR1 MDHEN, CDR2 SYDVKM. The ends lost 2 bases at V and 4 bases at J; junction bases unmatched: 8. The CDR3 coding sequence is TGTGCCAGCAGTTTAAGGTTGGGACAGGGGATGAATCAGCCCCAGCATTTT. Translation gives CASSLRLGQGMNQPQHF.

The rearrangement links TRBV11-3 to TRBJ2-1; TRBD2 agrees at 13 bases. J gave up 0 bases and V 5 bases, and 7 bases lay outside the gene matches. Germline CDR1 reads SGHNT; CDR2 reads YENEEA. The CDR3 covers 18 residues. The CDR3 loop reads CASSPWTSGGDSYNEQFF. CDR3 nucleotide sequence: TGTGCCAGCAGCCCCTGGACTAGCGGGGGTGACTCCTACAATGAGCAGTTCTTC.

The CDR3, as DNA: TGTGCCAGCAGTGGACGGACTAGCGGCTCCGCGGAGCAAGAGACCCAGTACTTC. It encodes CASSGRTSGSAEQETQYF. The V gene is TRBV25-1, the J gene TRBJ2-5, with 10 bases aligning to TRBD2. CDR1 is MGHDK, CDR2 SYGVNS, per germline. After removal of 4 bases from V and 2 bases from J, the junction contained 13 bases not matched to a gene. The CDR3 has 18 residues.

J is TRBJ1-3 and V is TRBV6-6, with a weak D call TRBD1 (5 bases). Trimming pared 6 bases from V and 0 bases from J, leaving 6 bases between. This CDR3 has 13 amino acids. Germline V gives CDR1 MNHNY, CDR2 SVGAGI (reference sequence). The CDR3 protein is CASRDTSGNTIYF. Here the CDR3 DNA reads TGTGCCAGCAGGGACACCTCTGGAAACACCATATATTTT.

The CDR3 here is CASTLTGGAGYTF. The CDR3, as DNA: TGTGCCAGCACCCTGACAGGGGGCGCGGGCTACACCTTC. V usage is TRBV7-2 and J usage is TRBJ1-2; the match to TRBD1 covers 10 bases. The trim removed 7 bases at V and 8 bases at J, leaving 7 bases unmatched. Per germline, CDR1 SGHTA and CDR2 FQGNSA. The CDR3 has 13 amino acids.

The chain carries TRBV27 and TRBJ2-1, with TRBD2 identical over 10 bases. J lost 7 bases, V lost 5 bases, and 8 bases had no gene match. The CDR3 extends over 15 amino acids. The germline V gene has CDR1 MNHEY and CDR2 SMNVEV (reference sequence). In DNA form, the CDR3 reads TGTGCCAGCAGTCAATTAGCGGGGGGAGGAAATGAGCAGTTCTTC. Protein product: CASSQLAGGGNEQFF.

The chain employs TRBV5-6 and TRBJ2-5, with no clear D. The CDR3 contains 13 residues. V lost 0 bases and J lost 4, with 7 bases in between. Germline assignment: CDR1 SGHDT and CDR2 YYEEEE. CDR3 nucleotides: TGTGCCAGCAGCTTGGGCCCCAGAGAGACCCAGTACTTC. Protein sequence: CASSLGPRETQYF.

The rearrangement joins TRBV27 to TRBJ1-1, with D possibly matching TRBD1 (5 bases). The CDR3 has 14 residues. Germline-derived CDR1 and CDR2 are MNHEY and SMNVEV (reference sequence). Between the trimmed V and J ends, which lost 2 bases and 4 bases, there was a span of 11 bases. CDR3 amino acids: CASSLNIGGTEAFF. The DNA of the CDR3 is TGTGCCAGCAGTTTAAATATCGGGGGCACTGAAGCTTTCTTT.

The CDR3, as DNA: TGCGCCAGCAGCTTGAACAACTACGAGCAGTACTTC. This translates into CASSLNNYEQYF. The chain combines TRBV5-1 with TRBJ2-7; D unresolved. Germline assignment: CDR1 SGHRS and CDR2 YFSETQ. This CDR3 region has 12 residues. Trimming took 1 base from V and 3 from J, leaving 5 bases between them.

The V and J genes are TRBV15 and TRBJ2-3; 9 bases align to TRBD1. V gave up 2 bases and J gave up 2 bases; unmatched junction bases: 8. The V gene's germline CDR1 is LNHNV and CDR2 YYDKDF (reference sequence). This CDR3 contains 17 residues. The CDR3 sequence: CATSRIPRDRVTDTQYF. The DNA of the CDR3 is TGTGCCACCAGCAGAATACCCCGGGACAGGGTCACAGATACGCAGTATTTT.

The CDR3 spells CASSDTQSYGYTF. The DNA of the CDR3 is TGTGCCAGCAGTGACACGCAGTCCTATGGCTACACCTTC. The chain joins TRBV6-1 to TRBJ1-2; the D is unclear. The germline V gene encodes CDR1 MNHNS and CDR2 SASEGT. This CDR3 is 13 amino acids long. Trimming shortened V by 3 bases and J by 4 bases, and 9 bases separated the two germline ends.

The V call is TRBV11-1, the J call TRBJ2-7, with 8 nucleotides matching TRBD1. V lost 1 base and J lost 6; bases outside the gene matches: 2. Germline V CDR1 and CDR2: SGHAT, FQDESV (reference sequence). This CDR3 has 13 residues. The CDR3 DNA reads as TGTGCCAGCAGCTTAGTCACAGGGGGCGAGCAGTACTTC. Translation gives CASSLVTGGEQYF.

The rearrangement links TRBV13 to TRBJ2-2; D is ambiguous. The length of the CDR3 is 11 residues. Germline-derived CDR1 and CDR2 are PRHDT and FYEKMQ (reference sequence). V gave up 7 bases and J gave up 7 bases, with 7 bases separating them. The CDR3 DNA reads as TGTGCCAGCACTCACAGCGGGGAGCTGTTTTTT. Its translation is CASTHSGELFF.

The CDR3 region is CASSENRDFEQYF. The CDR3 DNA is TGTGCCAGCAGCGAGAACAGGGATTTCGAGCAGTACTTC. The V gene is TRBV11-1, the J gene TRBJ2-7, with a possible D match to TRBD1 (6 bases). The CDR3 contains 13 residues. Germline loops: CDR1 SGHAT, CDR2 FQDESV (reference sequence). The V gene lost 5 bases and the J gene lost 6 bases, with 14 bases spanning the gap.